This is a list of T cell receptor beta chains from one sample in a study of human T cells and chemical hapten exposure. TCRdb independently ran MiXCR on the RACE reads; one entry per CDR3 protein. The data show 380,000 or so distinct CDR3 sequences, more than 4.5% seen once. The sample in question was whole blood, obtained in connection with sensitization to the hapten diphenylcyclopropenone (DPC). The receptors come from a woman aged 45 to 65 with alopecia areata. Some clones in this sample may be carry-over from other donors' samples. The CDR3 runs from the conserved cysteine through the conserved F or W. The D gene is left open where the match is weak. Rows may omit the clone size; those that give it use once, few, many or a size class.

J: TRBJ2-1; size: -; V: TRBV7-9; D: TRBD2; length: 14; DNA: TGTGCCAGCAGCCTAGAACTAGCGGGGGCTGAGCAGTTCTTC; CDR3: CASSLELAGAEQFF
J: TRBJ2-7; size: few; V: TRBV4-2; D: -; length: 14; DNA: TGTGCCAGCAGCCAAGAGGCAGCCCGGCACGAGCAGTACTTC; CDR3: CASSQEAARHEQYF
J: TRBJ2-3; size: few; V: TRBV5-1; D: -; length: 14; DNA: TGCGCCAGCAGCTTGATGGCGTCGACAGATACGCAGTATTTT; CDR3: CASSLMASTDTQYF
J: TRBJ2-5; size: many; V: TRBV27; D: TRBD1; length: 17; DNA: TGTGCCAGCAGTTTAAATGGTCGTCCGGGACAGATAGAGACCCAGTACTTC; CDR3: CASSLNGRPGQIETQYF
J: TRBJ2-3; size: many; V: TRBV10-3; D: TRBD1; length: 16; DNA: TGTGCCATCAGTGAACCGGGACAGGGCCTCACAGATACGCAGTATTTT; CDR3: CAISEPGQGLTDTQYF
J: TRBJ1-5; size: many; V: TRBV30; D: -; length: 13; DNA: TGTGCCTGGAGTGTACGAGGGAATCAGCCCCAGCATTTT; CDR3: CAWSVRGNQPQHF
J: TRBJ2-2; size: -; V: TRBV6-6; D: -; length: 14; DNA: TGTGCCAGCAGTTACTCGGGGGACCCCGGGGAGCTGTTTTTT; CDR3: CASSYSGDPGELFF
J: TRBJ2-7; size: many; V: TRBV5-8; D: TRBD1; length: 15; DNA: TGTGCCAGCAGCCAAGCCGGGACAGGGTCGTCCGAGCAGTACTTC; CDR3: CASSQAGTGSSEQYF
J: TRBJ1-4; size: -; V: TRBV21-1; D: -; length: 14; DNA: TGTGCCAGCAGAGGGGACAGGGGAAATGAAAAACTGTTTTTT; CDR3: CASRGDRGNEKLFF
J: TRBJ2-5; size: many; V: TRBV21-1; D: -; length: 15; DNA: TGTGCCAGCAGCAAACAAAGGCTAGAAAACGAGACCCAGTACTTC; CDR3: CASSKQRLENETQYF
J: TRBJ1-5; size: -; V: TRBV6-5; D: -; length: 14; DNA: TGTGCCAGCAGCCCGGGCCCCCGGGGTCAGCCCCAGCATTTT; CDR3: CASSPGPRGQPQHF
J: TRBJ2-3; size: many; V: TRBV12-3/TRBV12-4; D: TRBD1; length: 14; DNA: TGTGCCAGCAGCTTGGACAGGGGGAGAGATACGCAGTATTTT; CDR3: CASSLDRGRDTQYF
J: TRBJ1-5; size: few; V: TRBV4-1; D: -; length: 13; DNA: TGCGCCAGCAGCCGGGCCATGAATCAGCCCCAGCATTTT; CDR3: CASSRAMNQPQHF
J: TRBJ1-1; size: many; V: TRBV28; D: -; length: 15; DNA: TGTGCCAGCAGTTTTTCTCATAAAGGAAACACTGAAGCTTTCTTT; CDR3: CASSFSHKGNTEAFF
J: TRBJ1-5; size: many; V: TRBV29-1; D: -; length: 14; DNA: TGCAGCGTTAGATATGGTTCTAGCAATCAGCCCCAGCATTTT; CDR3: CSVRYGSSNQPQHF
J: TRBJ2-2; size: few; V: TRBV24-1; D: -; length: 14; DNA: TGTGCCACCAGTGACGGGAGCAGGACCGGGGAGCTGTTTTTT; CDR3: CATSDGSRTGELFF
J: TRBJ2-3; size: few; V: TRBV10-3; D: TRBD1; length: 17; DNA: TGTGCCATCAGTGATGAGGGGGCGGTAAGCCCCGCAGATACGCAGTATTTT; CDR3: CAISDEGAVSPADTQYF
J: TRBJ2-3; size: few; V: TRBV20-1; D: TRBD2; length: 14; DNA: TGCAGTGCTAGAGCGGCGGGAGGTACAGATACGCAGTATTTT; CDR3: CSARAAGGTDTQYF
J: TRBJ2-5; size: many; V: TRBV11-1; D: -; length: 14; DNA: TGTGCCAGCGGAGGTCGCGGGGTCCAAGAGACCCAGTACTTC; CDR3: CASGGRGVQETQYF
J: TRBJ1-6; size: few; V: TRBV6-5; D: -; length: 12; DNA: TGTGCCACCAAGGACAGTGGTTCACCCCTCCACTTT; CDR3: CATKDSGSPLHF
J: TRBJ2-3; size: few; V: TRBV5-1; D: -; length: 15; DNA: TGCGCCAGCAGCTTGGAAGGTAGTCCGGCAGATACGCAGTATTTT; CDR3: CASSLEGSPADTQYF
J: TRBJ1-3; size: -; V: TRBV5-4; D: -; length: 15; DNA: TGTGCCAGCAGCGCTGGACAGCCCCGAGGAAACACCATATATTTT; CDR3: CASSAGQPRGNTIYF
J: TRBJ1-4; size: -; V: TRBV12-3/TRBV12-4; D: TRBD1; length: 15; DNA: TGTGCCAGCCAAACCCGGGACAGGCCTAATGAAAAACTGTTTTTT; CDR3: CASQTRDRPNEKLFF
J: TRBJ2-5; size: few; V: TRBV7-2; D: -; length: 15; DNA: TGTGCCAGCAGCTTTCTCCGGGGCAGGCAAGAGACCCAGTACTTC; CDR3: CASSFLRGRQETQYF
J: TRBJ1-1; size: many; V: TRBV7-3; D: TRBD1; length: 16; DNA: TGTGCCAGCAGCTCTGACCGGGACAGGTTTACAGGTGAAGCTTTCTTT; CDR3: CASSSDRDRFTGEAFF
J: TRBJ1-2; size: many; V: TRBV9; D: -; length: 12; DNA: TGTGCCAGCAGCGTAGATAACTATGGCTACACCTTC; CDR3: CASSVDNYGYTF
J: TRBJ2-2; size: many; V: TRBV7-8; D: -; length: 14; DNA: TGTGCCAGCAGTCGTGTAGGAAGTACCGGGGAGCTGTTTTTT; CDR3: CASSRVGSTGELFF
J: TRBJ1-2; size: many; V: TRBV6-1; D: -; length: 15; DNA: TGTGCCAGCAGTGAAATGGACCGAGCCCTCTATGGCTACACCTTC; CDR3: CASSEMDRALYGYTF
J: TRBJ1-2; size: -; V: TRBV7-9; D: -; length: 12; DNA: TGTGCCAGCAGCTCTATGGCGGACGGCTACACCTTC; CDR3: CASSSMADGYTF
J: TRBJ1-1; size: few; V: TRBV2; D: TRBD1; length: 15; DNA: TGTGCCAGCAGTCGGACAGGGGGAGAGGGCACTGAAGCTTTCTTT; CDR3: CASSRTGGEGTEAFF
J: TRBJ2-1; size: few; V: TRBV9; D: TRBD2; length: 16; DNA: TGTGCCAGCAGCCCTTTCGATAGCGGGAGCTACAATGAGCAGTTCTTC; CDR3: CASSPFDSGSYNEQFF
J: TRBJ1-2; size: -; V: TRBV7-3; D: -; length: 14; DNA: TGTGCCAGCAGCCAAGGGGAAATTGGCTATGGCTACACCTTC; CDR3: CASSQGEIGYGYTF
J: TRBJ1-1; size: many; V: TRBV5-1; D: -; length: 14; DNA: TGCGCCAGCAGCTCACAGGGTATGAACACTGAAGCTTTCTTT; CDR3: CASSSQGMNTEAFF
J: TRBJ1-5; size: -; V: TRBV20-1; D: -; length: 15; DNA: TGCAGTGCTAGAGACGGCCCCGGGGGCAATCAGCCCCAGCATTTT; CDR3: CSARDGPGGNQPQHF
J: TRBJ2-3; size: many; V: TRBV5-5; D: -; length: 15; DNA: TGTGCCAGCAGCTTGGCAGGGCTCCACACAGATACGCAGTATTTT; CDR3: CASSLAGLHTDTQYF
J: TRBJ2-7; size: -; V: TRBV10-3; D: -; length: 14; DNA: TGTGCCATCAGCGAGGACAGTGTAGCCTACGAGCAGTACTTC; CDR3: CAISEDSVAYEQYF
J: TRBJ2-3; size: few; V: TRBV5-4; D: -; length: 12; DNA: TGTGCCAGCAGCTTGGAACAGGATACGCAGTATTTT; CDR3: CASSLEQDTQYF
J: TRBJ2-1; size: many; V: TRBV7-2; D: -; length: 12; DNA: TGTGCCAGCATATACTCCTACAATGAGCAGTTCTTC; CDR3: CASIYSYNEQFF
J: TRBJ1-2; size: -; V: TRBV10-3; D: -; length: 15; DNA: TGTGCCATCAGTGATGACCGGAATTCTAACTATGGCTACACCTTC; CDR3: CAISDDRNSNYGYTF
J: TRBJ1-2; size: few; V: TRBV5-1; D: -; length: 15; DNA: TGCGCCAGCAGGCCGTCCCGGGACCCCGTCCATGGCTACACCTTC; CDR3: CASRPSRDPVHGYTF
J: TRBJ2-5; size: many; V: TRBV12-3/TRBV12-4; D: TRBD1; length: 14; DNA: TGTGCCAGCAGTTCGACAGGGGCTAGGAAGACCCAGTACTTC; CDR3: CASSSTGARKTQYF
J: TRBJ1-1; size: few; V: TRBV6-6; D: TRBD1; length: 15; DNA: TGTGCCAGCAGTTCCAAGGGACAGTCGAACACTGAAGCTTTCTTT; CDR3: CASSSKGQSNTEAFF